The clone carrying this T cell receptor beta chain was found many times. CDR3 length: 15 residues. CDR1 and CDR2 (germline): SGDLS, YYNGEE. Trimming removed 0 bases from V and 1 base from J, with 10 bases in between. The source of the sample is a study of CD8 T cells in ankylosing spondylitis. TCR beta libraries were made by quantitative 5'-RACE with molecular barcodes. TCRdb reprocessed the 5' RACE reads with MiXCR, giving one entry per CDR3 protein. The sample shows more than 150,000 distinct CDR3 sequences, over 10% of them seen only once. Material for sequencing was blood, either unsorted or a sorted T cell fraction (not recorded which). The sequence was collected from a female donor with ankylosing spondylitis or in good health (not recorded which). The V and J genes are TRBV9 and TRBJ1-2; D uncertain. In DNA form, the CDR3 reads TGTGCCAGCAGCGTAGATCTGACCGATAACTATGGCTACACCTTC. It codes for CASSVDLTDNYGYTF.